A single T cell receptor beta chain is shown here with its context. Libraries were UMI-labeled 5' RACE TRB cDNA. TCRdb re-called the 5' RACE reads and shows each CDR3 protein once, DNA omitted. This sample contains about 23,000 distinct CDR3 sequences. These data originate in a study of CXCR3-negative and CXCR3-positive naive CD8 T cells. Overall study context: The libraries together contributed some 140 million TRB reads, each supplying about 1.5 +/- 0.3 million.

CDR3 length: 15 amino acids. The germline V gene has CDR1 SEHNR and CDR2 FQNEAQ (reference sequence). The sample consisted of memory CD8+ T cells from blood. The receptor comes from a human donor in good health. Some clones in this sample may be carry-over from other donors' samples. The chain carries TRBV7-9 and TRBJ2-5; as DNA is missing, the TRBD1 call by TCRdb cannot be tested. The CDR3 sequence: CASSLIGGVEETQYF.